These 9 T cell receptor beta chains were sequenced from one sample in a study of blood T cell repertoires in COVID-19. Method: immunoSEQ multiplex PCR; TCRdb's copy keeps in-frame clones and lacks some. The table lists hundreds of thousands of clones, approximately 80% of them singletons, with around 7% in the top ten. The sample taken for sequencing was PBMCs or T cells enriched from blood (not recorded which). The receptors were sampled from a woman in her forties with acute COVID-19.

The chain has TRBV28 and TRBJ1-3; perhaps TRBD1 as D (5 bases). Germline assignment: CDR1 MDHEN and CDR2 SYDVKM. The V gene lost 6 bases and the J gene lost 3 bases, with 21 bases spanning the gap. CDR3 size: 17 residues. CDR3 coding DNA: TGTGCCAGCAGCTGGATGCCAGGGAAAGGTATTGGAAACACCATATATTTT. Translation: CASSWMPGKGIGNTIYF.

This clone was seen more than once but under ten times. V gene TRBV24-1 combines with J gene TRBJ2-6; a weak D match, TRBD2 (5 bases). Germline values: CDR1 KGHDR, CDR2 SFDVKD. The CDR3 spans 17 residues. Trimming removed 4 bases from V and 3 bases from J, with 15 bases in between. CDR3 sequence: CATSDNRGRDGANVLTF. The CDR3 DNA sequence: TGTGCCACCAGTGACAACCGGGGTAGGGATGGGGCCAACGTCCTGACTTTC.

The chain couples TRBV18 to TRBJ2-3; D not certain. CDR1 and CDR2 (germline): KGHSH, LQKENI. V was cut by 3 bases and J by 1 base, with 11 bases left in between. CDR3 length equals 15 residues. The CDR3 sequence is CASSPARLGTDTQYF. The CDR3 nucleotides are TGTGCCAGCTCACCCGCACGTTTAGGCACAGATACGCAGTATTTT.

The rearrangement uses TRBV28 and TRBJ1-1, with D maybe TRBD1 (6 bases). The CDR3 spans 15 residues. Looked up from germline, CDR1 is MDHEN and CDR2 is SYDVKM. V lost 6 bases to trimming and J lost 0 bases, with 14 bases between them. The CDR3 bases are TGTGCCAGCAGGTCCGGGGGGCAAATGAACACTGAAGCTTTCTTT. It specifies CASRSGGQMNTEAFF. Filled out from reference TRBV28 and TRBJ1-1, the complete variable domain reads DVKVTQSSRYLVKRTGEKVFLECVQDMDHENMFWYRQDPGLGLRLIYFSYDVKMKEKGDIPEGYSVSREKKERFSLILESASTNQTSMYLCASRSGGQMNTEAFFGQGTRLTVV.

J is TRBJ1-2 and V is TRBV28; TRBD1 matches at 8 bases. The CDR3 spans 14 residues. V gave up 6 bases and J gave up 3 bases; unmatched junction bases: 6. Germline V gene sequence: CDR1 MDHEN, CDR2 SYDVKM. The CDR3 is CASRTGGGDYGYTF. In DNA form, the CDR3 reads TGTGCCAGCAGAACAGGGGGAGGGGACTATGGCTACACCTTC.

The chain is built from TRBV19 and TRBJ2-2; TRBD1 aligns across 7 bases. The J segment lost 6 bases and the V segment lost 5 bases, leaving 9 bases of the junction unmatched. CDR1 and CDR2 from the germline V gene are LNHDA and SQIVND (reference sequence). The CDR3 is 15 amino acids. This chain's CDR3 is CASSPFRGTAGELFF. In DNA, the CDR3 is TGTGCCAGTAGTCCCTTCAGGGGGACAGCCGGGGAGCTGTTTTTT.

This rearrangement joins TRBV7-3 to TRBJ2-3; 9 bases match TRBD2. With 5 bases clipped from V and 2 bases from J, the junction kept 8 bases outside the gene matches. Germline V lookup: CDR1 SGHTA, CDR2 FQGTGA. This CDR3 spans 16 amino acids. CDR3: CASSLGVAGVTDTQYF. Here the CDR3 DNA reads TGTGCCAGCAGCCTGGGGGTAGCGGGAGTCACAGATACGCAGTATTTT.

This clone has just one count. V and J are TRBV11-2 and TRBJ2-7; 8 bases match TRBD1. V trimming: 3 bases; J trimming: 3 bases; junction bases outside the gene matches: 4. Germline V gives CDR1 SGHAT, CDR2 FQNNGV. This CDR3 region has 14 residues. The chain's CDR3 is CASSFRDRFYEQYF. CDR3 DNA: TGTGCCAGCAGCTTCCGGGACAGGTTCTACGAGCAGTACTTC. Supplemented by reference TRBV11-2 and TRBJ2-7, the full variable domain reads EAGVAQSPRYKIIEKRQSVAFWCNPISGHATLYWYQQILGQGPKLLIQFQNNGVVDDSQLPKDRFSAERLKGVDSTLKIQPAKLEDSAVYLCASSFRDRFYEQYFGPGTRLTVT.

V gene TRBV25-1 combines with J gene TRBJ2-5, with TRBD1 as a possible D gene (6 bases). Trimming pared 6 bases from V and 4 bases from J, leaving 15 bases between. The CDR3 has 14 amino acids. From germline, CDR1 is MGHDK and CDR2 SYGVNS. CDR3 in DNA: TGTGCCAGCAGAACCCCAGGGGCGGGAGAGACCCAGTACTTC. It yields the protein CASRTPGAGETQYF.